The clone carrying this T cell receptor beta chain was recorded at least ten times. Its antigen remains unknown. This sample was included in a study of breast tumors, draining lymph nodes, adjacent tissues. Findings of the study overall: Findings are consistent with lymph node origin and intratumoral expansion of most tumor T cells. Compared with basal-like, luminal-like tumors shared significantly more repertoire with nontumor tissue. Compared with lymph nodes, tumors were less diverse; compared with nontumor tissue, more.

TCRdb re-called the multiplex PCR reads through MiXCR, storing one row per CDR3 protein. The data hold 200,000 to 250,000 distinct CDR3 sequences, with roughly a third observed a single time. Breast cancer patients provided tissue from their axillary draining lymph nodes. Material for sequencing was axillary lymph node tissue. The receptor was derived from a female donor with breast cancer. Some clones in this sample may be carry-over from other donors' samples.

CDR3 sequence reads: CATSRDNRGFGGYTF. The CDR3 DNA follows: TGTGCCACCAGCAGAGATAATCGCGGATTCGGGGGCTACACCTTC. The V call is TRBV15, the J call TRBJ1-2; D call uncertain. This CDR3 comprises 15 residues. V dropped 0 bases and J dropped 8 bases, with 16 bases sitting between them. In germline, CDR1 is LNHNV, CDR2 YYDKDF (reference sequence).